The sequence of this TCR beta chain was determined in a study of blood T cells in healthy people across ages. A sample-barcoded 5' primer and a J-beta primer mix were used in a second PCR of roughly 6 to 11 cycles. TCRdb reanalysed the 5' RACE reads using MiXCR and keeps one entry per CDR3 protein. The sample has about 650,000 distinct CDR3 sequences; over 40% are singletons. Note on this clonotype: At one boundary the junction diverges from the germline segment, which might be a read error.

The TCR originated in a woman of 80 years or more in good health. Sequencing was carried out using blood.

The CDR3 bases are TGTGCCAGCAGCATGACCGGGTCAGGGCACAATGAGCGGTTCTTC. Amino acids: CASSMTGSGHNERFF. This chain joins TRBV7-3 and TRBJ2-1; D might be TRBD1 (5 bases). The germline V gene encodes CDR1 SGHTA and CDR2 FQGTGA. The CDR3 runs 15 residues.